This T cell receptor beta chain is from a study of blood T cell repertoires in COVID-19. The overall study: The origin of the acute and convalescent COVID-19 samples was the United States, Italy and Spain. PBMCs, B-cell-depleted T cells, or T cells were the source of the cDNA or gDNA that made up the material.

Source study methods: It was from reference gene primer amplification that nucleated cell counts were estimated. Profiled with immunoSEQ multiplex PCR; TCRdb holds only in-frame clones, not every one. D and trimming were read from the DNA, whereas the V and J calls and clone size are those reported in that table. This table holds over 200,000 clones, around 90% found once. The junction had 10 bases not matched to a gene; V was cut back by 4 bases and J by 0 bases. The CDR3 has 17 residues. The germline V gene has CDR1 SGHTA and CDR2 FQGNSA. The specimen sequenced was peripheral blood. The chain combines TRBV7-2 with TRBJ2-3, with TRBD2 identical over 7 bases. This TCR came from a man aged 55 to 69 who had recovered from COVID-19. The CDR3 DNA sequence: TGTGCCAGCAGCTCCCCGAAGGTAGCGGGTAGCACAGATACGCAGTATTTT. This codes for CASSSPKVAGSTDTQYF.